This T cell receptor (beta chain) was sequenced for a study of cytomegalovirus exposure and HLA in healthy donors. Study results and caveats: The study put roughly 160 TCR beta chains on its list as cytomegalovirus-associated. Later analysis identified some 16,000 TCR beta sequences associated with HLA alleles, using a false discovery rate threshold of 0.05. In a later analysis, HLA-associated TCR beta chains were more clonally expanded than equally common others.

About this clone: What it binds is not known.

The PCR made use of 60 Vbeta and 13 Jbeta primers. Profiled with immunoSEQ multiplex PCR; TCRdb holds only in-frame clones, not every one. The top ten hold about 0.45% of the sample, which has 210,000 or so clones, roughly 78% seen once. Losses at the gene ends were 5 bases for V and 2 bases for J; bases not matched to a gene: 4. CDR3 length: 14 amino acids. Germline V gives CDR1 SEHNR, CDR2 FQNEAQ (reference sequence). The rearrangement joins TRBV7-9 to TRBJ2-3; TRBD2 matches 7 bases. Sequencing input: PBMCs. The origin of this receptor is a boy between 10 and 17 years old in good health and CMV-seronegative. The CDR3 here is CASSRRDYTDTQYF. The CDR3 DNA is TGTGCCAGCAGCCGCCGGGACTACACAGATACGCAGTATTTT.